Shown below are 19 T cell receptor beta chains from a single sample sequenced in a study of OX40 agonist ivuxolimab in advanced cancers. TCRdb keeps only in-frame clones here, not all; method: immunoSEQ multiplex PCR. The sample has 55,000 to 65,000 clones; 65% to 80% are singletons. Material: CD4+ or CD8+ T cells sorted from blood, obtained in a trial of the OX40 agonist ivuxolimab. These receptors originate from an adult with an advanced solid tumor such as melanoma, head and neck, liver or kidney cancer.

The chain combines TRBV5-1 with TRBJ2-7; a weak D match, TRBD1 (6 bases). CDR1 is SGHRS and CDR2 is YFSETQ in the germline V gene. Trimming removed 1 base at V and 0 bases at J, with 14 bases between. The CDR3 spans 16 residues. The chain's CDR3 is CASSLTTGPSSYEQYF. In DNA form, the CDR3 reads TGCGCCAGCAGCTTGACGACAGGTCCAAGCTCCTACGAGCAGTACTTC.

The chain uses TRBV9 and TRBJ2-3; D remains unclear. Trimming cost V 0 bases and J 2 bases, with 10 bases left between them. CDR3 size: 15 residues. Germline values: CDR1 SGDLS, CDR2 YYNGEE. CDR3 nucleotides: TGTGCCAGCAGCGTAGGGGGTTACTACACAGATACGCAGTATTTT. Translating it yields CASSVGGYYTDTQYF.

The gene calls are TRBV4-2 and TRBJ1-1; possibly TRBD1 for D (5 bases). The germline CDR1 and CDR2 sequences are LGHNA and YNFKEQ. V was trimmed by 5 bases and J by 4 bases, leaving 17 bases between them. The CDR3 has 15 residues. The CDR3 DNA sequence: TGTGCCAGCAGCTTGGCCGAGGACACCCTCACTGAAGCTTTCTTT. This encodes CASSLAEDTLTEAFF.

This chain joins TRBV28 and TRBJ2-7, with TRBD2 matching over 10 bases. Trimming cost V 3 bases and J 4 bases; bases outside gene matches: 6. The CDR3 is made up of 15 amino acids. Germline V gene data show CDR1 as MDHEN and CDR2 as SYDVKM. The CDR3 nucleotides read TGTGCCAGCAGTTTGGCTAGCGGGAGCAGGTACGAGCAGTACTTC. Translating gives CASSLASGSRYEQYF.

This clone was seen only a few times. The rearrangement links TRBV18 to TRBJ2-7; D may be TRBD1 (6 bases). This CDR3 has 14 residues. The V end was cut by 3 bases, the J end by 0 bases, with 9 bases between. CDR1 and CDR2 from the germline V gene are KGHSH and LQKENI. CDR3 loop: CASSPGTNSYEQYF. The DNA for the CDR3 is TGTGCCAGCTCACCCGGGACAAACTCCTACGAGCAGTACTTC.

The V call is TRBV5-4, the J call TRBJ2-2; D is ambiguous. Trimming took 1 base from V and 6 from J, leaving 7 bases between them. Germline V gives CDR1 SGHNT, CDR2 YYREEE (reference sequence). CDR3 length equals 13 residues. CDR3 nucleotide sequence: TGTGCCAGCAGCTTGACTACATCCGGGGAGCTGTTTTTT. Amino acid sequence: CASSLTTSGELFF.

The rearrangement joins TRBV19 to TRBJ2-1; possible D gene TRBD2, 5 bases. The CDR3 is 15 amino acids. V lost 2 bases and J lost 10, with 18 bases in between. The germline V gene encodes CDR1 LNHDA and CDR2 SQIVND (reference sequence). CDR3 protein: CASSIRTHPSGEQFF. The CDR3, as DNA: TGTGCCAGTAGTATAAGGACCCACCCATCGGGGGAGCAGTTCTTC.

The rearrangement joins TRBV5-4 to TRBJ2-5; 12 bases align to TRBD2. V gave up 0 bases and J gave up 5 bases; unmatched junction bases: 14. The CDR3 contains 19 residues. Germline CDR1 reads SGHNT; CDR2 reads YYREEE (reference sequence). CDR3 coding DNA: TGTGCCAGCAGCTTGGTTGCTAGCGGGGGGGCCCGACCCCAGGAGACCCAGTACTTC. Protein sequence: CASSLVASGGARPQETQYF.

The gene calls are TRBV6-1 and TRBJ2-1, with 11 bases that match TRBD1. The germline V gene has CDR1 MNHNS and CDR2 SASEGT. The CDR3 has 15 amino acids. J lost 7 bases, V lost 6 bases, and 8 bases had no gene match. CDR3 in DNA: TGTGCCAGCAGAACAGGGGGGACAGGGGGGAATGAGCAGTTCTTC. Translation: CASRTGGTGGNEQFF.

V and J are TRBV30 and TRBJ1-2; D call uncertain. The CDR3 has 13 residues. Trimming stripped 3 bases from V and 4 bases from J, with 12 bases between. Germline assignment: CDR1 GTSNPN and CDR2 SVGIG (reference sequence). CDR3 in amino acids: CAWRGVKAYGYTF. In nucleotides, the CDR3 is TGTGCCTGGAGGGGAGTTAAAGCCTATGGCTACACCTTC.

DNA of the CDR3: TGCGCCAGCAGCTTGGGACAGGCCACTATGGGCTACACCTTC. Protein: CASSLGQATMGYTF. The chain links TRBV5-1 to TRBJ1-2; TRBD1 is a possible D gene (6 bases). CDR1 is SGHRS and CDR2 is YFSETQ in the germline V gene. CDR3 size: 14 residues. V gave up 0 bases and J gave up 8 bases, with 14 bases separating them.

The chain is built from TRBV7-9 and TRBJ2-6; TRBD1 agrees at 12 bases. The CDR3 is 19 amino acids. J gave up 2 bases and V 1 base, and 6 bases lay outside the gene matches. Germline CDR1 is SEHNR and CDR2 is FQNEAQ (reference sequence). CDR3 in DNA: TGTGCCAGCAGCTTAGAGTCAGGGGACAGGGGGCCTGGGGCCAACGTCCTGACTTTC. This encodes CASSLESGDRGPGANVLTF.

This clone was seen only once. The rearrangement joins TRBV6-6 to TRBJ1-6; 7 bases line up with TRBD1. Trimming at V came to 5 bases and at J to 4 bases, leaving 5 bases not matched to a gene. Germline V gives CDR1 MNHNY, CDR2 SVGAGI (reference sequence). The CDR3 spans 15 residues. The CDR3 protein is CASSPETGYNSPLHF. The CDR3 bases are TGTGCCAGCAGTCCTGAGACAGGGTATAATTCACCCCTCCACTTT.

This chain connects TRBV7-9 to TRBJ2-1, with D tentatively TRBD1 (6 bases). The germline V gene has CDR1 SEHNR and CDR2 FQNEAQ (reference sequence). The V and J ends lost 1 base and 5 bases respectively, with 12 bases between them. The CDR3 consists of 15 residues. The CDR3: CASSLDLTGNNEQFF. CDR3 nucleotides: TGTGCCAGCAGCTTAGACCTGACAGGTAACAATGAGCAGTTCTTC.

The chain is built from TRBV6-5 and TRBJ2-5; TRBD2 aligns across 7 bases. The CDR3 spans 14 residues. Per germline, CDR1 MNHEY and CDR2 SVGAGI. After removal of 2 bases from V and 7 bases from J, the junction contained 7 bases not matched to a gene. CDR3 nucleotides: TGTGCCAGCAGTTACCGCGGGACTACTGGGACCCAGTACTTC. Protein product: CASSYRGTTGTQYF.

The V and J genes are TRBV5-1 and TRBJ1-6; D not resolved. Germline assignment: CDR1 SGHRS and CDR2 YFSETQ. V lost 2 bases and J 8 bases, leaving 17 bases between the germline ends. This CDR3 region has 16 residues. The CDR3 is CASSLNPPGLDSPLHF. The CDR3 nucleotides read TGCGCCAGCAGCTTAAATCCGCCGGGGTTGGATTCACCCCTCCACTTT.

The chain carries TRBV5-4 and TRBJ1-2, with 8 bases that match TRBD1. Per germline, CDR1 SGHNT and CDR2 YYREEE (reference sequence). Trimming cost V 1 base and J 6 bases; bases outside gene matches: 8. This CDR3 is 15 amino acids long. CDR3 in amino acids: CASSLLGQGINGYTF. CDR3 DNA sequence: TGTGCCAGCAGCTTGCTAGGACAGGGAATTAATGGCTACACCTTC.

V gene TRBV4-1 combines with J gene TRBJ1-4, with TRBD1 identical over 7 bases. With 4 bases clipped from V and 5 bases from J, the junction kept 7 bases outside the gene matches. CDR3 size: 15 residues. Germline-derived CDR1 and CDR2 are MGHRA and YSYEKL. The CDR3 sequence: CASSRPAGGNEKLFF. The DNA of the CDR3 is TGCGCCAGCAGCCGCCCGGCAGGGGGGAATGAAAAACTGTTTTTT.

The chain is built from TRBV10-3 and TRBJ1-2, with 8 bases lining up with TRBD1. The CDR3 has 16 residues. CDR1 and CDR2 (germline): ENHRY, SYGVKD. The V gene end was trimmed by 0 bases and the J gene end by 2 bases; junction bases not matched to a gene: 5. CDR3 amino acids: CAISESDRGQNYGYTF. The CDR3 DNA reads as TGTGCCATCAGTGAGTCCGACAGGGGCCAAAACTATGGCTACACCTTC.